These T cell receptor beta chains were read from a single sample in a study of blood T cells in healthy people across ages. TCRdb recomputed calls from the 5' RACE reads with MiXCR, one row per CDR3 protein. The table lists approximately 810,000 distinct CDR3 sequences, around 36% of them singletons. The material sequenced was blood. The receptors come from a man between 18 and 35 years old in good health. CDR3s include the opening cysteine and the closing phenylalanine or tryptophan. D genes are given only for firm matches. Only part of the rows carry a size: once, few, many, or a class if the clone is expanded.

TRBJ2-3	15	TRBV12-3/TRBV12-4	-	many	CASSSQGGGTDTQYF	TGTGCCAGCAGTTCCCAGGGCGGGGGCACAGATACGCAGTATTTT
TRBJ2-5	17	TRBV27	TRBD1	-	CASSLSIWDRGGNEQYF	TGTGCCAGCAGTTTATCGATATGGGACAGGGGAGGCAATGAGCAGTACTTC
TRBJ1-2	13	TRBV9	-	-	CASSPEGDYGYTF	TGTGCCAGCAGCCCAGAGGGGGACTATGGCTACACCTTC
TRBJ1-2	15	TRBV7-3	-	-	CASSLTGQVNYGYTF	TGTGCCAGCAGCTTAACGGGGCAGGTTAACTATGGCTACACCTTC
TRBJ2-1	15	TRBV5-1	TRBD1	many	CASSTTGGPGNEQFF	TGCGCCAGCAGCACTACAGGGGGGCCTGGCAATGAGCAGTTCTTC
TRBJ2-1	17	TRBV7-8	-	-	CASSLPGQPASLNEQFF	TGTGCCAGCAGCCTACCCGGACAGCCAGCCAGTCTCAATGAGCAGTTCTTC
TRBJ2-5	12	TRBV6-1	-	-	CASSDNGETQYF	TGTGCCAGCAGTGACAACGGAGAGACCCAGTACTTC
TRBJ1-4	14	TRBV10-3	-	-	CASAARENGEKLFF	TGTGCCTCCGCCGCAAGAGAGAATGGGGAAAAACTGTTTTTT
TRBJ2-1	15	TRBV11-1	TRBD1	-	CASSLGGQFFYEQFF	TGTGCCAGCAGCTTAGGGGGACAGTTCTTCTACGAGCAGTTCTTC
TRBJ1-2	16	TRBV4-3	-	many	CASSQEVGRNNYGYTF	TGCGCCAGCAGCCAAGAGGTAGGGCGGAATAACTATGGCTACACCTTC
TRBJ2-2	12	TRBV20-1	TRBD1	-	CSADRGTGELFF	TGCAGTGCCGACAGGGGCACCGGGGAGCTGTTTTTT
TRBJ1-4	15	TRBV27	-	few	CASSPLGGQDEKLFF	TGTGCCAGCAGCCCCCTAGGGGGGCAAGATGAAAAACTGTTTTTT